One sample yielded the 26 T cell receptor beta chains listed below, sequenced in a study of shared clonotypes between healthy human individuals. Produced via immunoSEQ multiplex PCR; TCRdb's table is partial and in-frame only. The table has about 2 million clones, roughly 94% seen once. Sequencing input: naive CD4+ T cells sorted from blood. Subset reported: CD45RA+ positively selected. The receptors stem from a young man in good health.

The genes are TRBV18 and TRBJ1-2, with TRBD1 as a possible D gene (6 bases). Trimming stripped 0 bases from V and 3 bases from J, with 8 bases between. This CDR3 comprises 14 residues. Germline V lookup: CDR1 KGHSH, CDR2 LQKENI. Here the CDR3 reads CASSPPQGYYGYTF. The CDR3 region has the DNA TGTGCCAGCTCACCACCACAGGGCTACTATGGCTACACCTTC.

The chain links TRBV4-1 to TRBJ2-5; D may be TRBD1 (6 bases). V was cut by 5 bases and J by 4 bases, with 14 bases left in between. There are 14 residues in the CDR3. Germline V gives CDR1 MGHRA, CDR2 YSYEKL. The CDR3 nucleotides are TGCGCCAGCAGCAGAGATGGGGGCGCAGAGACCCAGTACTTC. It specifies CASSRDGGAETQYF.

This clone has just one count. This chain uses TRBV5-1 with TRBJ1-6, with TRBD1 matching 9 bases. V lost 4 bases to trimming and J lost 4 bases; unmatched junction nucleotides: 3. The CDR3 runs 15 residues. Per the germline V gene, CDR1 is SGHRS and CDR2 is YFSETQ. CDR3 amino acids: CASSKDRGYNSPLHF. Written as DNA, the CDR3 is TGCGCCAGCAGCAAAGACAGGGGGTATAATTCACCCCTCCACTTT.

In DNA, the CDR3 is TGCGCCAGCAGCCAATTGGACAGGGGACGAACTGAAGCTTTCTTT. This translates into CASSQLDRGRTEAFF. The chain couples TRBV4-1 to TRBJ1-1, with 9 bases identical to TRBD1. The CDR3 covers 15 residues. Germline CDR1 MGHRA, CDR2 YSYEKL. V shed 2 bases, J shed 5 bases, and the junction held 6 bases outside the gene matches.

This chain uses TRBV7-3 with TRBJ1-2; 9 bases map to TRBD1. Trimming at V came to 5 bases and at J to 3 bases, leaving 4 bases not matched to a gene. Germline lookup yields CDR1 SGHTA and CDR2 FQGTGA. The CDR3 is 14 residues long. CDR3 in amino acids: CASSPGTGYYGYTF. CDR3 in DNA: TGTGCCAGCAGCCCGGGGACAGGGTACTATGGCTACACCTTC.

The chain is built from TRBV5-1 and TRBJ1-5; weak D call: TRBD1 (6 bases). The CDR3 sequence is 15 residues long. Trimming took 0 bases from V and 7 from J, leaving 14 bases between them. The germline CDR1 and CDR2 sequences are SGHRS and YFSETQ. As DNA, the CDR3 is TGCGCCAGCAGCTTGGACGGGGGCACCAACCAGCCCCAGCATTTT. Amino acid sequence: CASSLDGGTNQPQHF.

This rearrangement joins TRBV2 to TRBJ1-6; no clear D. With 5 bases removed from V and 7 bases from J, the gap between germline ends came to 9 bases. In germline, CDR1 is SNHLY, CDR2 FYNNEI. This CDR3 contains 13 residues. The CDR3 bases are TGTGCCAGCAGTCCCCCCCCCAATTCACCCCTCCACTTT. Residues: CASSPPPNSPLHF.

This clone was recorded only once. This chain joins TRBV30 and TRBJ2-1, with 11 bases matching TRBD2. V dropped 1 base and J dropped 4; count of bases not matched to a gene: 6. The CDR3 is made up of 16 amino acids. Germline V gene sequence: CDR1 GTSNPN, CDR2 SVGIG (reference sequence). CDR3 in DNA: TGTGCCTGGAGTGCCTCCAGGACTAGCGGGTACAATGAGCAGTTCTTC. Residues: CAWSASRTSGYNEQFF.

The rearrangement joins TRBV6-5 to TRBJ1-2, with TRBD1 identical over 8 bases. CDR3 length: 14 residues. The germline V gene has CDR1 MNHEY and CDR2 SVGAGI. The ends lost 2 bases at V and 8 bases at J; junction bases unmatched: 7. CDR3 in DNA: TGTGCCAGCAGTTACGCACGGACAGGGAAGGGCTACACCTTC. It translates to CASSYARTGKGYTF.

V usage is TRBV5-4 and J usage is TRBJ2-1; 9 nucleotides match TRBD2. Per the germline V gene, CDR1 is SGHNT and CDR2 is YYREEE (reference sequence). V was pared by 0 bases and J by 2 bases, with 6 bases of the junction left unmatched. The CDR3 loop spans 17 amino acids. CDR3 sequence (DNA): TGTGCCAGCAGCTTGGCCCCGCTAGCGGGAACCTACAATGAGCAGTTCTTC. Its translation is CASSLAPLAGTYNEQFF.

The chain links TRBV28 to TRBJ2-2; 9 bases are shared with TRBD2. V lost 6 bases, J lost 1 base, and 3 bases stayed unmatched. The germline V gene encodes CDR1 MDHEN and CDR2 SYDVKM. The CDR3 contains 15 residues. Written as DNA, the CDR3 is TGTGCCAGCAGCCATAGCGGGGGGAACACCGGGGAGCTGTTTTTT. It translates to CASSHSGGNTGELFF.

The chain has TRBV14 and TRBJ1-1; D unclear. The germline V gene has CDR1 SGHDN and CDR2 FVKESK. The CDR3 loop spans 14 amino acids. Trimming cost V 4 bases and J 5 bases, with 14 bases left between them. CDR3 region: CASSPRGVRTEAFF. The CDR3 region has the DNA TGTGCCAGCAGCCCCCGCGGGGTCCGGACTGAAGCTTTCTTT.

This chain connects TRBV6-5 to TRBJ1-3; no reliable D call. This CDR3 is built from 11 residues. Germline assignment: CDR1 MNHEY and CDR2 SVGAGI. V was clipped by 2 bases and J by 8 bases, with 4 bases between them. The CDR3 DNA reads TGTGCCAGCAGTTACGTGTACACCATATATTTT. It codes for CASSYVYTIYF.

The V gene is TRBV5-4, the J gene TRBJ2-3; 10 bases are a match to TRBD2. CDR3 length equals 16 residues. V was pared by 4 bases and J by 0 bases, with 5 bases of the junction left unmatched. Germline V gene data show CDR1 as SGHNT and CDR2 as YYREEE (reference sequence). CDR3 DNA: TGTGCCAGCAGCCGTAGCGGGGGGCGGAGCACAGATACGCAGTATTTT. Protein: CASSRSGGRSTDTQYF.

The chain is built from TRBV7-3 and TRBJ2-3; perhaps D is TRBD1 or TRBD2 (5 bases each). CDR3 length: 14 residues. V was clipped by 0 bases and J by 8 bases, with 12 bases between them. CDR1 is SGHTA, CDR2 FQGTGA, per germline. CDR3: CASSLTTGDLTQYF. In DNA, the CDR3 is TGTGCCAGCAGCTTAACCACTGGGGACCTTACGCAGTATTTT.

The J gene is TRBJ1-6, the V gene TRBV9; perhaps TRBD1 as D (6 bases). There are 15 residues in the CDR3. In germline, CDR1 is SGDLS, CDR2 YYNGEE. V lost 1 base to trimming and J lost 10 bases, with 15 bases between them. Written as DNA, the CDR3 is TGTGCCAGCAGCGTATTCGAACAGGGCCAATCACCCCTCCACTTT. Translated: CASSVFEQGQSPLHF.

This rearrangement joins TRBV2 to TRBJ1-1; D is uncertain. Germline CDR1 reads SNHLY; CDR2 reads FYNNEI. The germline V and J ends were trimmed by 1 base and 2 bases, with 8 bases remaining between them. CDR3 size: 14 residues. For the CDR3, the DNA is TGTGCCAGCAGTGAAGGGGTCAGAAACACTGAAGCTTTCTTT. Protein product: CASSEGVRNTEAFF.

The chain combines TRBV7-9 with TRBJ2-3; a weak D match, TRBD2 (6 bases). This CDR3 region has 15 residues. Germline assignment: CDR1 SEHNR and CDR2 FQNEAQ (reference sequence). The V end lost 5 bases, the J end lost 0 bases, and 12 bases lay between the germline ends. CDR3 protein: CASSPRRGSTDTQYF. The CDR3 nucleotides are TGTGCCAGCAGCCCGAGGCGGGGTAGCACAGATACGCAGTATTTT.

J is TRBJ2-7 and V is TRBV4-2; perhaps TRBD1 as D (6 bases). The V end lost 1 base, the J end lost 6 bases, and 13 bases lay between the germline ends. The length of the CDR3 is 14 residues. Germline V CDR1 and CDR2: LGHNA, YNFKEQ. CDR3 nucleotide sequence: TGTGCCAGCAGCCAAGGGACAGTGGTTTCCGAGCAGTACTTC. It codes for CASSQGTVVSEQYF.

The chain links TRBV15 to TRBJ1-2; D is uncertain. Germline V lookup: CDR1 LNHNV, CDR2 YYDKDF (reference sequence). The CDR3 extends over 13 amino acids. The ends were cut back, 0 bases at V and 8 bases at J, with 10 bases in the middle. The CDR3 loop reads CATSRDFRSGYTF. For the CDR3, the DNA is TGTGCCACCAGCAGAGATTTCAGGAGCGGCTACACCTTC.

About this clone: This may stem from a read error, because a much larger clone lies one nucleotide away. V is TRBV4-2 and J is TRBJ1-2; D remains unclear. CDR3 length: 16 amino acids. Trimming took 0 bases from V and 4 from J, leaving 15 bases between them. The germline gives CDR1 LGHNA, CDR2 YNFKEQ. The CDR3 here is CASSQDLPLSGYGYTF. CDR3 bases: TGTGCCAGCAGCCAAGATCTTCCCTTAAGTGGCTATGGCTACACCTTC.

Here the CDR3 DNA reads TGTGCCAGCAGTTTATGGGTCGAAGAGACCCAGTACTTC. It codes for CASSLWVEETQYF. The chain combines TRBV27 with TRBJ2-5, with no clear D. Between the trimmed V and J ends, which lost 1 base and 3 bases, there was a span of 6 bases. The germline gives CDR1 MNHEY, CDR2 SMNVEV (reference sequence). The CDR3 is 13 residues long.

This clone was observed once. This chain connects TRBV6-5 to TRBJ2-2; D unresolved. Germline lookup yields CDR1 MNHEY and CDR2 SVGAGI. The CDR3 covers 16 residues. The V and J ends lost 2 bases and 5 bases respectively, with 15 bases between them. CDR3: CASSYKISSRTGELFF. CDR3 DNA sequence: TGTGCCAGCAGTTACAAGATTAGCTCAAGGACCGGGGAGCTGTTTTTT.

The V call is TRBV7-2, the J call TRBJ2-3; D call uncertain. V dropped 2 bases and J dropped 2 bases, with 14 bases sitting between them. The CDR3 totals 16 residues. The germline V gene has CDR1 SGHTA and CDR2 FQGNSA. CDR3 region: CASSLRSAGPTDTQYF. Here the CDR3 DNA reads TGTGCCAGCAGCTTAAGATCGGCAGGTCCCACAGATACGCAGTATTTT.

In its sample, this clone was seen a few times. The gene calls are TRBV2 and TRBJ1-2, with D uncertain. Germline CDR1 and CDR2: SNHLY and FYNNEI. The CDR3 spans 12 residues. Trimming left V 6 bases short and J 8 bases short, with 13 bases between. Here the CDR3 reads CASRADDLGYTF. In DNA form, the CDR3 reads TGTGCCAGCAGGGCGGACGATTTGGGCTACACCTTC.

V is TRBV29-1 and J is TRBJ1-2, with D unclear. In germline, CDR1 is SQVTM, CDR2 ANQGSEA. This CDR3 has 12 residues. Trimming took 3 bases from V and 2 from J, leaving 7 bases between them. The CDR3 loop reads CSVDFSNYGYTF. CDR3 sequence (DNA): TGCAGCGTTGACTTCAGCAACTATGGCTACACCTTC.